A selection of T cell receptor beta chains follows, all from one sample in a study of cytomegalovirus exposure and HLA in healthy donors. Libraries were prepared by immunoSEQ multiplex PCR; TCRdb keeps only in-frame clonotypes and omits some of them. The table has around 140,000 clones, approximately 70% seen once. The sequenced sample consisted of PBMCs. Receptors originate from a woman between 18 and 29 years old in good health and CMV-seronegative. Each CDR3 is given with its conserved first and last residue. A D gene is named only where the DNA matches it firmly. Expanded clones are given a class, and other clones once, few, many or no size at all.

d_gene,v_gene,abundance,j_gene,CDR3nt,CDR3aa
.,TRBV5-5,.,TRBJ1-4,TGTGCCAGCCGCGCCGTTGGAACTAATGAAAAACTGTTTTTT,CASRAVGTNEKLFF
.,TRBV27,few,TRBJ2-2,TGTGCCAGCAGTCCTAGGCGAAGTCCCGGGGAGCTGTTTTTT,CASSPRRSPGELFF
.,TRBV12-5,.,TRBJ1-5,TGTGCTAGTGGTTTGGTGAACTGGAGGGCAGGCCGAGAGGTGGGCAATCAGCCCCAGCATTTT,CASGLVNWRAGREVGNQPQHF
.,TRBV9,.,TRBJ1-2,TGTGCCAGCAGCACACGACAGGACTATGGCTACACCTTC,CASSTRQDYGYTF
TRBD1,TRBV5-1,once,TRBJ1-1,TGCGCCAGCGCCGCACAACCACAGGGGGAAGCTTTCTTT,CASAAQPQGEAFF
.,TRBV5-6,.,TRBJ2-2,TGTGCCAGCAGCCCCCTCCGCGGGGAGCTGTTTTTT,CASSPLRGELFF
TRBD1,TRBV30,.,TRBJ1-5,TGTGCCTGGGGGGGACAGTTTACCAATCAGCCCCAGCATTTT,CAWGGQFTNQPQHF
TRBD1,TRBV28,.,TRBJ2-5,TGTGCCAGCACTTTGACAGGGGGCAGGGAGACCCAGTACTTC,CASTLTGGRETQYF
.,TRBV4-1,.,TRBJ1-2,TGCGCCAGCAGCCAAGATCTTGGGGGGTGGAATGGCTACACCTTC,CASSQDLGGWNGYTF
TRBD1,TRBV5-4,few,TRBJ2-2,TGTGCCAGCAACAGGGGGGCCGGGGAGCTGTTTTTT,CASNRGAGELFF
.,TRBV7-7,.,TRBJ2-3,TGTGCCAGCAGCTTATCCTCGGGACACACAGATACGCAGTATTTT,CASSLSSGHTDTQYF
TRBD2,TRBV6-6,.,TRBJ2-5,TGTGCCAGCAGGCCCGCGTTAGCGGGAGTGGCCCAGTACTTC,CASRPALAGVAQYF
.,TRBV9,.,TRBJ2-1,TGTGCCAGCAGCGTAGATCTGAGGAATGAGCAGTTCTTC,CASSVDLRNEQFF
.,TRBV19,.,TRBJ2-1,TGTGCCAGTAGTATTGGCGGCGGGCGGGTGTACAATGAGCAGTTCTTC,CASSIGGGRVYNEQFF
TRBD1,TRBV5-1,.,TRBJ2-5,TGCGCCAGCAGCCCTGGACAGGGAGCCCTGGAATTGGAGACCCAGTACTTC,CASSPGQGALELETQYF
TRBD1,TRBV25-1,.,TRBJ2-7,TGTGCCAGCAGTAAAGAAAACAGGGGCCCTCCCTACGAGCAGTACTTC,CASSKENRGPPYEQYF
.,TRBV7-2,once,TRBJ1-4,TGTGCCAGCAGCTTAGCGAATAGGGGGGGGGTGTTTTTT,CASSLANRGGVFF
TRBD2,TRBV28,.,TRBJ2-3,TGTGCCAGCGCCGAACTAGCGGGGGGCAAAGATACGCAGTATTTT,CASAELAGGKDTQYF
.,TRBV4-1,.,TRBJ1-4,TGCGCCAGTACAGCAGGAACCTCTAATGAAAAACTGTTTTTT,CASTAGTSNEKLFF
TRBD1,TRBV7-6,few,TRBJ1-1,TGTGCCAGCAGCTTAGGGGGACAGGGCTTCAACACTGAAGCTTTCTTT,CASSLGGQGFNTEAFF
TRBD1,TRBV4-3,.,TRBJ1-2,TGCGCCAGCAGCCTAACAGGGGGGTTCAATGGCTACACCTTC,CASSLTGGFNGYTF
TRBD1,TRBV4-1,.,TRBJ1-4,TGCGCCAGCAGCCCCCGGGACAGGGCCACTAATGAAAAACTGTTTTTT,CASSPRDRATNEKLFF
TRBD2,TRBV4-3,.,TRBJ2-7,TGCGCCAGCAGCCGCGGAACTAGCGGGGGGGCCTACGAGCAGTACTTC,CASSRGTSGGAYEQYF
.,TRBV27,.,TRBJ2-7,TGTGCCAACAGTCCAGTGGGGGCCCGCGCCTACGAGCAGTACTTC,CANSPVGARAYEQYF
.,TRBV19,.,TRBJ1-4,TGTGCCAGTAGTGCTGGGCCGTGGCAGGGTAATGAAAAACTGTTTTTT,CASSAGPWQGNEKLFF
.,TRBV6-1,.,TRBJ1-3,TGTGCCAGCAGTGAAGGGGGAAGGGGCACCATATATTTT,CASSEGGRGTIYF
TRBD1,TRBV6-1,few,TRBJ1-2,TGTGCCAGCAGTGAACGTTGGGACAGGGGGCCGGGGGGCTACACCTTC,CASSERWDRGPGGYTF
.,TRBV5-4,.,TRBJ1-2,TGTGCCAGCAGCCAAGACGGACAGTATGGCTACACCTTC,CASSQDGQYGYTF
.,TRBV6-5,.,TRBJ1-5,TGTGCCAGCAGGCGAGTCTTTGATCAGCCCCAGCATTTT,CASRRVFDQPQHF
.,TRBV15,.,TRBJ2-6,TGTGCCACCAGCAGAGTCTACTCCTCCTCTGGGGCCAACGTCCTGACTTTC,CATSRVYSSSGANVLTF
TRBD1,TRBV7-6,.,TRBJ1-1,TGTGCCAGCAGCATAGGACAGGGGGTAGGGCCATCTGAAGCTTTCTTT,CASSIGQGVGPSEAFF
.,TRBV7-2,few,TRBJ2-2,TGTGCCAGCAGCTTAAACAGGGCGAACACCGGGGAGCTGTTTTTT,CASSLNRANTGELFF
TRBD2,TRBV4-1,.,TRBJ2-2,TGCGCCAGCAGCCTTGGGGGGGTAGCGGCGAACACCGGGGAGCTGTTTTTT,CASSLGGVAANTGELFF
TRBD2,TRBV28,once,TRBJ2-3,TGTGCCAGCAGTTTATTTGGGGAGCGGGGAGATACGCAGTATTTT,CASSLFGERGDTQYF
TRBD1,TRBV2,.,TRBJ1-2,TGTGCCAGCACCTTGACAGGGGGCGATGGCTACACCTTC,CASTLTGGDGYTF
.,TRBV7-9,.,TRBJ2-5,TGTGCCAGCACCCAGGGGGAGGTATTACAAGAGACCCAGTACTTC,CASTQGEVLQETQYF
.,TRBV4-3,.,TRBJ2-3,TGCGCCAGCAGCCAAGCCCAAACGGGGTATACGCAGTATTTT,CASSQAQTGYTQYF
.,TRBV19,.,TRBJ2-1,TGTGCCAGTAGTATTACCTGGTCTGCCAGGTCCGATGAGCAGTTCTTC,CASSITWSARSDEQFF
.,TRBV29-1,few,TRBJ2-2,TGCAGCGTTGAAAAAGGGAGTGGCACCGGGGAGCTGTTTTTT,CSVEKGSGTGELFF